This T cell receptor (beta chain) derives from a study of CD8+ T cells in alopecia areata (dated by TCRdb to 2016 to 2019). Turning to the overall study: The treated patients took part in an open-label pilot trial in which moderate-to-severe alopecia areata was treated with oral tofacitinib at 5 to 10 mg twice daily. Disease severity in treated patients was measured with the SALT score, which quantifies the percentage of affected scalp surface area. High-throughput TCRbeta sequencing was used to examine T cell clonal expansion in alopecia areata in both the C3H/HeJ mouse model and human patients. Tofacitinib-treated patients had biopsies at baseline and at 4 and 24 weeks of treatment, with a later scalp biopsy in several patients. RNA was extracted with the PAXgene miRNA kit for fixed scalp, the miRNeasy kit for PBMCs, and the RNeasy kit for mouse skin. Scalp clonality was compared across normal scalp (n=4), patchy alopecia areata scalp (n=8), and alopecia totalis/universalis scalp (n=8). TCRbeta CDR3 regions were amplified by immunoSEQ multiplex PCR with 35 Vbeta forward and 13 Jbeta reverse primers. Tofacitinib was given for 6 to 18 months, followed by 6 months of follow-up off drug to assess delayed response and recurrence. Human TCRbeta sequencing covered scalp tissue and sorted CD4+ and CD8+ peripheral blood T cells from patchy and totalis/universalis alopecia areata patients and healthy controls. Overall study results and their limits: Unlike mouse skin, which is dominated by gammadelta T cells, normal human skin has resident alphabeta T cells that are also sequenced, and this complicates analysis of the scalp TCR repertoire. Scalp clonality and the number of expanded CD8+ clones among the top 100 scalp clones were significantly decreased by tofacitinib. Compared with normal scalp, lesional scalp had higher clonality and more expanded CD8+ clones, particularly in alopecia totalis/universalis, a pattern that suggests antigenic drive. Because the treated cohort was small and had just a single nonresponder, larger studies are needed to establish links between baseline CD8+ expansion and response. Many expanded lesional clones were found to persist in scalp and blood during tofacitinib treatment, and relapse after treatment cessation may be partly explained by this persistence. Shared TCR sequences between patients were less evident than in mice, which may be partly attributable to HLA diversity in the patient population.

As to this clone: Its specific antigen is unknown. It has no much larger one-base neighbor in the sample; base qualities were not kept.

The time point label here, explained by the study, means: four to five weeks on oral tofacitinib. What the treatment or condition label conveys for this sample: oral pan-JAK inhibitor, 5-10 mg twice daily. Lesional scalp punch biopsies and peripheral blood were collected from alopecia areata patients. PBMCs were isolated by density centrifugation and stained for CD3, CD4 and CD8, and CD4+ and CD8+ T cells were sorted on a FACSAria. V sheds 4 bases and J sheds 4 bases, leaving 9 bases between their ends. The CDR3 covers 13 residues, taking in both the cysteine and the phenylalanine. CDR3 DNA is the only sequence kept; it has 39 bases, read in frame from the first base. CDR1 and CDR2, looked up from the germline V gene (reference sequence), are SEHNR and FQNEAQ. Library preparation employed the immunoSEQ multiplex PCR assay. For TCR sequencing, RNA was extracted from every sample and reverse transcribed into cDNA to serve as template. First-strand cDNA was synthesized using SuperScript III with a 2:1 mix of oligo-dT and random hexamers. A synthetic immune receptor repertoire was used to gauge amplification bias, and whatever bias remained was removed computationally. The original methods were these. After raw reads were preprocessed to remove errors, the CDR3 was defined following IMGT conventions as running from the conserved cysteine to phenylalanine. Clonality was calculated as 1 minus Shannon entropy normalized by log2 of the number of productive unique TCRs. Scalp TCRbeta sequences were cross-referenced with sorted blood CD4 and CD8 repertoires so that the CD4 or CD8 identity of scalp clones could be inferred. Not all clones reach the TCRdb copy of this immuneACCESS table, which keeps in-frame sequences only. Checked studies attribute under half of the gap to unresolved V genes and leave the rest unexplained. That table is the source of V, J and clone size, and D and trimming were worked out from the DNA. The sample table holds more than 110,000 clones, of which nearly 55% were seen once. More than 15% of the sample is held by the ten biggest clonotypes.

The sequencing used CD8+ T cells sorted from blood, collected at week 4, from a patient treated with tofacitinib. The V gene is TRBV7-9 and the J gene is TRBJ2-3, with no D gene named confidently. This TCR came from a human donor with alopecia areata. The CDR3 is CASSSRRSDTQYF. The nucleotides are TGTGCCAGCAGCTCCCGCCGTTCAGATACGCAGTATTTT.